The 18 T cell receptor beta chains below come from one sample, sequenced in a study of Graves' ophthalmopathy and Graves' hyperthyroidism. RNA transcripts provided the template for amplifying TCR beta CDR3 regions. Second-round multiplex PCR came after first-round RT-PCR with HTBI primers. TCRdb fed the multiplex PCR reads into MiXCR, producing one record per CDR3 protein. The sample holds about 740,000 distinct CDR3 sequences; 40% are singletons and the top ten take approximately 46%. The sequenced sample was peripheral blood. These receptor sequences come from an adult man with Graves' ophthalmopathy.

With respect to this clonotype: Given a much more abundant clone one base away, this may be a read error. This chain joins TRBV25-1 and TRBJ1-6, with D possibly TRBD1 on 5 matching bases. The CDR3 has 13 residues. Deletions cut 5 bases from V and 8 bases from J, with 10 bases between. Germline V gene data show CDR1 as MGHDK and CDR2 as SYGVNS. For the CDR3, the DNA is TGTGCCAGCAGTCTTCGACAGTATTCACCCCTCCACTTT. The encoded protein is CASSLRQYSPLHF.

This clonotype came up many times. The chain recombines TRBV7-2 with TRBJ2-5; 7 positions match TRBD1. The CDR3 runs to 14 residues. V was clipped by 6 bases and J by 5 bases; unmatched bases: 9. Germline CDR1 SGHTA, CDR2 FQGNSA. CDR3 coding DNA: TGTGCCAGCAGTGAAGAGACAGGGTTGGAGACCCAGTACTTC. It yields the protein CASSEETGLETQYF.

On this clonotype itself: Likely a read error: the CDR3 ends without its conserved phenylalanine or tryptophan. The DNA is omitted, as the CDR3 cannot be located on it reliably, and the CDR3 follows TCRdb's listing. The genes are TRBV7-8 and TRBJ2-5; the table names TRBD1, a call not compared with the DNA. The CDR3 contains 11 residues when both ends are counted. Germline lookup yields CDR1 SGHVS and CDR2 FQNEAQ. Here the CDR3 reads CASRRRGFQNT.

Remarks on this clonotype: One end of the junction is discordant with germline, which a read error may explain. This chain connects TRBV6-6 to TRBJ2-5; D is possibly TRBD1 (6 bases). This CDR3 has 11 amino acids. Germline V CDR1 and CDR2: MNHNY, SVGAGI (reference sequence). The CDR3 DNA is TGTGCCAGTAGACAGGAAGAGATCCAGTACTTC. Protein product: CASRQEEIQYF.

This clonotype was seen ten or more times. V usage is TRBV6-5 and J usage is TRBJ1-5; the match to TRBD1 covers 7 bases. This CDR3 has 13 amino acids. J gave up 4 bases and V 6 bases, and 3 bases lay outside the gene matches. CDR1 is MNHEY and CDR2 is SVGAGI in the germline V gene. The CDR3 DNA reads as TGTGCCAGCAGCTCAGGGGGGAATCAGCCCCAGCATTTT. It codes for CASSSGGNQPQHF.

In this sample, this clonotype turned up a few times. The chain employs TRBV20-1 and TRBJ2-7; 8 bases fit TRBD1. Losses at the gene ends were 4 bases for V and 3 bases for J; bases not matched to a gene: 11. The germline gives CDR1 DFQATT, CDR2 SNEGSKA (reference sequence). This CDR3 comprises 15 residues. The CDR3 region is CSAKSPGQDLYEQYF. The CDR3 DNA sequence: TGCAGTGCTAAGTCACCGGGACAGGACCTCTACGAGCAGTACTTC.

Note on this clonotype: One base away lies a much larger clone, so this may be a sequencing read error. This chain links TRBV7-8 with TRBJ2-7; D ambiguous. The CDR3 consists of 15 residues. Germline assignment: CDR1 SGHVS and CDR2 FQNEAQ. The CDR3 region is CACSVQTLSSYEQYF. In DNA, the CDR3 is TGTGCCTGCAGCGTACAGACACTTAGCTCCTACGAGCAGTACTTC.

This chain joins TRBV19 and TRBJ1-2, with TRBD1 as a possible D gene (5 bases). The CDR3 loop spans 14 amino acids. CDR1 LNHDA and CDR2 SQIVND come from the germline V gene (reference sequence). The V end lost 7 bases, the J end lost 3 bases, and 15 bases lay between the germline ends. CDR3 in amino acids: CASIPTGEDYGYTF. CDR3 bases: TGTGCCAGTATTCCGACGGGGGAGGACTATGGCTACACCTTC.

With regard to this clonotype: The junction does not match germline at one end; this may be a read error. The chain links TRBV25-1 to TRBJ1-2; D is perhaps TRBD1 (5 bases). The CDR3 contains 14 residues. The germline gives CDR1 MGHDK, CDR2 SYGVNS. CDR3 DNA sequence: TGTGCCAGCAGCCCTAACAGGAATCTCTATGGCTGCACCTTC. Residues: CASSPNRNLYGCTF.

The chain employs TRBV7-9 and TRBJ2-5; D possibly corresponds to TRBD2 (6 bases). The CDR3 has 13 amino acids. The ends were cut back, 11 bases at V and 2 bases at J, with 15 bases in the middle. CDR1 is SEHNR and CDR2 is FQNEAQ in the germline V gene (reference sequence). The CDR3 DNA reads TGTGCCCTCGGAGGGGCGTCTCAAGAGACCCAGTACTTC. Translated, it gives CALGGASQETQYF.

The rearrangement uses TRBV9 and TRBJ2-2, with 8 bases identical to TRBD1. Germline-derived CDR1 and CDR2 are SGDLS and YYNGEE. V lost 5 bases and J lost 4; bases outside the gene matches: 7. The CDR3 is 15 residues long. The CDR3 coding sequence is TGTGCCAGCAGACCCGGGACAGGAACCACCGGGGAGCTGTTTTTT. Translation gives CASRPGTGTTGELFF.

The V gene is TRBV29-1, the J gene TRBJ2-6; D is possibly TRBD1 (6 bases). Germline V gene lookup returns CDR1 SQVTM and CDR2 ANQGSEA. The CDR3 spans 17 residues. V was clipped by 3 bases and J by 0 bases, with 15 bases between them. The CDR3 sequence: CSVEEMTGNSGANVLTF. The CDR3 DNA reads as TGCAGCGTTGAGGAGATGACAGGCAACTCTGGGGCCAACGTCCTGACTTTC.

At least ten counts were recorded for this clonotype. This chain joins TRBV7-9 and TRBJ2-5, with D perhaps matching TRBD2 (6 bases). The CDR3 has 15 amino acids. V gave up 4 bases and J gave up 2 bases, with 14 bases separating them. Germline V gene lookup returns CDR1 SEHNR and CDR2 FQNEAQ (reference sequence). CDR3 in amino acids: CASSSRAGLQETQYF. CDR3 sequence (DNA): TGTGCCAGCAGCTCCCGAGCAGGACTACAAGAGACCCAGTACTTC.

The chain joins TRBV25-1 to TRBJ2-7; no definite D call. The CDR3 is 14 amino acids. CDR1 and CDR2 from the germline V gene are MGHDK and SYGVNS. V was pared by 5 bases and J by 2 bases, with 13 bases between. The CDR3 region has the DNA TGTGCCAGCAGTTACTCGGTCAACGCCTACGAGCAGTACTTC. This sequence encodes CASSYSVNAYEQYF.

J is TRBJ1-3 and V is TRBV25-1; D is uncertain. Trimming cost V 6 bases and J 2 bases, with 11 bases left between them. Germline V gene sequence: CDR1 MGHDK, CDR2 SYGVNS. The CDR3 is 14 residues long. CDR3 coding DNA: TGTGCCAGCAGCGTTGACATCGCTGGAAACACCATATATTTT. Encoded protein: CASSVDIAGNTIYF.

Regarding this clonotype: In this CDR3 the conserved last residue, phenylalanine or tryptophan, is missing, so a read error is likely. The genes are TRBV20-1 and TRBJ1-1; D remains unclear. The length of the CDR3 is 12 residues. V was cut by 3 bases and J by 4 bases, with 9 bases left in between. The germline gives CDR1 DFQATT, CDR2 SNEGSKA (reference sequence). CDR3 protein: CSASRSSTEAFL. Here the CDR3 DNA reads TGCAGTGCTAGCCGGTCTAGCACTGAAGCTTTCCTT.

The rearrangement uses TRBV19 and TRBJ1-1, with D possibly matching TRBD1 (5 bases). CDR1 and CDR2 (germline): LNHDA, SQIVND (reference sequence). The CDR3 consists of 13 residues. Trimming took off 11 bases at V and 4 bases at J, with 17 bases between the two ends. The DNA of the CDR3 is TGTGCCTGGAGTGTAGTGGGGGGCACTGAAGCTTTCTTT. This sequence encodes CAWSVVGGTEAFF.

This clonotype occurred many times. The chain has TRBV10-3 and TRBJ2-2, with TRBD1 identical over 8 bases. The CDR3 contains 15 residues. With 3 bases clipped from V and 4 bases from J, the junction kept 4 bases outside the gene matches. From germline, CDR1 is ENHRY and CDR2 SYGVKD. CDR3 loop: CAISDRQGTTGELFF. The DNA of the CDR3 is TGTGCCATCAGTGACAGACAGGGGACCACCGGGGAGCTGTTTTTT.